The 29 T cell receptor beta chains given below trace back to one sample, sequenced in a study of T cell changes during pregnancy in multiple sclerosis. This table comes from immunoSEQ multiplex PCR, and its TCRdb copy is limited to in-frame clones, with some not included. This sample has 84,000 or so clones, with 94% found just once. The specimen was peripheral blood, collected in the third trimester of pregnancy. These receptors all stem from a female donor with multiple sclerosis, enrolled in a pregnancy study.

This chain connects TRBV6-4 to TRBJ1-2, with D tentatively TRBD1 (5 bases). Trimming cost V 4 bases and J 13 bases, with 13 bases left between them. This CDR3 has 11 residues. CDR1 MRHNA and CDR2 SNTAGT come from the germline V gene. The DNA for the CDR3 is TGTGCCAGCAGTGGTTCAGGGCAGATCACCTTC. This gives the protein CASSGSGQITF.

The CDR3 sequence: CASSLLALSSYEQYF. CDR3 coding DNA: TGTGCCAGCAGCTTACTAGCGCTTAGCTCCTACGAGCAGTACTTC. The genes are TRBV5-6 and TRBJ2-7, with 7 bases aligning to TRBD2. CDR3 size: 15 residues. V lost 2 bases to trimming and J lost 0 bases; unmatched junction nucleotides: 5. From germline, CDR1 is SGHDT and CDR2 YYEEEE.

The chain employs TRBV9 and TRBJ2-4; possibly TRBD1 for D (5 bases). The CDR3 sequence is 16 residues long. Per the germline V gene, CDR1 is SGDLS and CDR2 is YYNGEE. The V gene lost 0 bases and the J gene lost 0 bases, with 10 bases spanning the gap. CDR3 sequence (DNA): TGTGCCAGCAGCGTAGCAGGGTCCGGAGCCAAAAACATTCAGTACTTC. This encodes CASSVAGSGAKNIQYF.

This clone came up once. The CDR3 nucleotides are TGCGCCAGCAGGCGGGGTAGCTACGAGCAGTACTTC. Encoded protein: CASRRGSYEQYF. This rearrangement joins TRBV10-2 to TRBJ2-7, with D possibly TRBD2 on 6 matching bases. This CDR3 region has 12 residues. V lost 6 bases and J 3 bases, leaving 9 bases between the germline ends. Looked up from germline, CDR1 is WSHSY and CDR2 is SAAADI.

The gene calls are TRBV29-1 and TRBJ1-2; D gene uncertain. The CDR3 consists of 10 residues. Trimming shortened V by 6 bases and J by 7 bases, and 9 bases separated the two germline ends. CDR1 SQVTM and CDR2 ANQGSEA come from the germline V gene. CDR3 region: CSVEIGGYTF. The CDR3 coding sequence is TGCAGCGTGGAGATTGGTGGCTACACCTTC.

The V and J genes are TRBV27 and TRBJ1-1; 8 nucleotides match TRBD1. Per the germline V gene, CDR1 is MNHEY and CDR2 is SMNVEV (reference sequence). The CDR3 contains 14 residues. The J segment lost 3 bases and the V segment lost 6 bases, leaving 6 bases of the junction unmatched. DNA for the CDR3: TGTGCCAGCAGCGACAGGGGCTTTTACACTGAAGCTTTCTTT. Translation gives CASSDRGFYTEAFF.

The chain links TRBV6-6 to TRBJ2-7; 10 nucleotides align to TRBD1. CDR3 length: 15 residues. Germline V gene data show CDR1 as MNHNY and CDR2 as SVGAGI (reference sequence). V trimming: 4 bases; J trimming: 7 bases; junction bases outside the gene matches: 10. In DNA form, the CDR3 reads TGTGCCAGCAGTTCCCCGGGACAGGGGACGGGGGAGCAGTACTTC. The encoded protein is CASSSPGQGTGEQYF.

This chain joins TRBV7-3 and TRBJ1-6; 11 bases map to TRBD1. Germline-derived CDR1 and CDR2 are SGHTA and FQGTGA. Germline trimming cut 5 bases from V and 7 bases from J; bases unmatched to any gene: 4. The CDR3 is 15 amino acids. The DNA for the CDR3 is TGTGCCAGCAGCACCGGGACAGGGGGGAATTCACCCCTCCACTTT. Protein sequence: CASSTGTGGNSPLHF.

The gene calls are TRBV30 and TRBJ2-3; tentative D call: TRBD2 (6 bases). Trimming took 0 bases from V and 3 from J, leaving 16 bases between them. The CDR3 is made up of 16 amino acids. From germline, CDR1 is GTSNPN and CDR2 SVGIG (reference sequence). The CDR3 region has the DNA TGTGCCTGGAGTGTAGGTGGGGGGATTCCTACAGATACGCAGTATTTT. Its protein product is CAWSVGGGIPTDTQYF.

V gene TRBV21-1 combines with J gene TRBJ2-6; no check of the table's D call, TRBD1, against the DNA was made. TRBV21-1 is shown as a pseudogene. The CDR3 totals 20 residues. The CDR3 nucleotides are TGTGCCAGCAGCCGACCTTCGGGGGACAGGGGGCCCTCTGGGGCCAACGTCCTGACTTTC. Translating it yields CASSRPSGDRGPSGANVLTF.

This clone was found once. V is TRBV5-6 and J is TRBJ2-7; D uncertain. Germline loops: CDR1 SGHDT, CDR2 YYEEEE. V was pared by 5 bases and J by 3 bases, with 6 bases between. This CDR3 is 11 amino acids long. In nucleotides, the CDR3 is TGTGCCAGCAGACTCAACTACGAGCAGTACTTC. Amino acid sequence: CASRLNYEQYF.

The chain uses TRBV7-8 and TRBJ2-7; D perhaps matches TRBD2 (5 bases). This CDR3 contains 14 residues. CDR1 is SGHVS and CDR2 is FQNEAQ in the germline V gene. The ends were cut back, 3 bases at V and 3 bases at J, with 12 bases in the middle. This chain's CDR3 is CASSFGEIGYEQYF. CDR3 nucleotide sequence: TGTGCCAGCAGCTTCGGGGAAATTGGCTACGAGCAGTACTTC.

The rearrangement links TRBV27 to TRBJ2-7; D is uncertain. Germline CDR1 reads MNHEY; CDR2 reads SMNVEV (reference sequence). The CDR3 is 14 residues long. Trimming stripped 2 bases from V and 3 bases from J, with 11 bases between. CDR3 protein: CASSLAGEFYEQYF. The CDR3 region has the DNA TGTGCCAGCAGTTTAGCCGGAGAATTCTACGAGCAGTACTTC.

This clone was seen more than once but under ten times. The chain recombines TRBV30 with TRBJ1-1, with D unresolved. In germline, CDR1 is GTSNPN, CDR2 SVGIG (reference sequence). CDR3 length: 13 amino acids. The germline V and J ends were trimmed by 0 bases and 6 bases, with 11 bases remaining between them. The CDR3 nucleotides read TGTGCCTGGAGTGTATCGATGAGGTCTGAAGCTTTCTTT. Protein: CAWSVSMRSEAFF.

Only one count was recorded for this clone. The chain uses TRBV2 and TRBJ1-4; 9 nucleotides match TRBD1. The V and J ends lost 5 bases and 6 bases, in that order; junction bases with no gene match: 4. CDR1 SNHLY and CDR2 FYNNEI come from the germline V gene. This CDR3 contains 14 residues. The CDR3 DNA is TGTGCCAGCAGTCCGGACAGGGGAGATGAAAAACTGTTTTTT. This gives the protein CASSPDRGDEKLFF.

This rearrangement joins TRBV9 to TRBJ1-6; 7 nucleotides agree with TRBD1. Germline loops: CDR1 SGDLS, CDR2 YYNGEE. The CDR3 consists of 15 residues. The ends lost 2 bases at V and 10 bases at J; junction bases unmatched: 9. The CDR3 DNA is TGTGCCAGCAGCGTTGGGGGACAGCCTAGGTCACCCCTCCACTTT. This sequence encodes CASSVGGQPRSPLHF.

The chain recombines TRBV29-1 with TRBJ1-2, with D uncertain. Trimming stripped 2 bases from V and 2 bases from J, with 15 bases between. The germline gives CDR1 SQVTM, CDR2 ANQGSEA. The CDR3 has 15 amino acids. This CDR3 is CSVETGPGSNYGYTF. The CDR3 coding sequence is TGCAGCGTTGAAACCGGACCGGGATCGAACTATGGCTACACCTTC.

V gene TRBV19 combines with J gene TRBJ1-4; D is perhaps TRBD1 (5 bases). This CDR3 comprises 13 residues. The germline V and J ends were trimmed by 9 bases and 8 bases, with 16 bases remaining between them. The germline CDR1 and CDR2 sequences are LNHDA and SQIVND (reference sequence). CDR3 nucleotides: TGTGCCAGCAGGGACTCATTGGGCGAAAAACTGTTTTTT. Its translation: CASRDSLGEKLFF.

V usage is TRBV4-1 and J usage is TRBJ1-3; 8 bases align to TRBD1. The junction had 9 bases not matched to a gene; V was cut back by 5 bases and J by 9 bases. The CDR3 sequence is 14 residues long. Germline values: CDR1 MGHRA, CDR2 YSYEKL. The CDR3 loop is CASSDRTGKGTIYF. The CDR3 region has the DNA TGCGCCAGCAGCGACAGGACAGGGAAAGGCACCATATATTTT.

This chain joins TRBV7-3 and TRBJ2-7; TRBD2 aligns across 7 bases. The CDR3 consists of 15 residues. The germline V gene encodes CDR1 SGHTA and CDR2 FQGTGA. Losses at the gene ends were 3 bases for V and 3 bases for J; bases not matched to a gene: 8. The CDR3 nucleotides read TGTGCCAGCAGCTTCTTCCCGGGGGAGGGCTACGAGCAGTACTTC. It codes for CASSFFPGEGYEQYF. The full variable domain, with the rest looked up from reference TRBV7-3 and TRBJ2-7, is GAGVSQTPSNKVTEKGKYVELRCDPISGHTALYWYRQSLGQGPEFLIYFQGTGAADDSGLPNDRFFAVRPEGSVSTLKIQRTERGDSAVYLCASSFFPGEGYEQYFGPGTRLTVT.

The chain combines TRBV5-1 with TRBJ1-2; a weak D match, TRBD1 (6 bases). Germline-derived CDR1 and CDR2 are SGHRS and YFSETQ. Trimming took 0 bases from V and 6 from J, leaving 12 bases between them. The CDR3 runs 14 residues. Here the CDR3 DNA reads TGCGCCAGCAGCTTGGCCGCAGGGGATGATGGCTACACCTTC. It is translated as CASSLAAGDDGYTF. Drawing the rest from reference TRBV5-1 and TRBJ1-2, the complete variable domain is KAGVTQTPRYLIKTRGQQVTLSCSPISGHRSVSWYQQTPGQGLQFLFEYFSETQRNKGNFPGRFSGRQFSNSRSEMNVSTLELGDSALYLCASSLAAGDDGYTFGSGTRLTVV.

This chain links TRBV27 with TRBJ1-4; 7 bases are shared with TRBD1. Trimming removed 6 bases from V and 3 bases from J; junction bases left unmatched: 4. In germline, CDR1 is MNHEY, CDR2 SMNVEV (reference sequence). The CDR3 covers 14 residues. Here the CDR3 DNA reads TGTGCCAGCAGCAAGACAGGGTCTAATGAAAAACTGTTTTTT. Protein sequence: CASSKTGSNEKLFF.

This rearrangement joins TRBV7-3 to TRBJ1-2, with TRBD1 matching 10 bases. J gave up 6 bases and V 0 bases, and 4 bases lay outside the gene matches. The CDR3 has 15 amino acids. Germline V gene sequence: CDR1 SGHTA, CDR2 FQGTGA. The CDR3 DNA reads as TGTGCCAGCAGCTTAACGCCCGGGACAGGGGATGGCTACACCTTC. Residues: CASSLTPGTGDGYTF.

CDR3 nucleotide sequence: TGTGCCAGCAGCCAACCTACTAGCGGGGGATCCTACGAGCAGTACTTC. It codes for CASSQPTSGGSYEQYF. This chain links TRBV4-2 with TRBJ2-7, with 11 bases fitting TRBD2. The CDR3 covers 16 residues. Trimming cost V 2 bases and J 1 base; bases outside gene matches: 4. Germline CDR1 and CDR2: LGHNA and YNFKEQ.

The chain joins TRBV25-1 to TRBJ2-5; 9 bases line up with TRBD1. The V and J ends lost 6 bases and 5 bases, in that order; junction bases with no gene match: 10. The germline V gene encodes CDR1 MGHDK and CDR2 SYGVNS. This CDR3 has 15 residues. The CDR3 reads CASSSPGQGGETQYF. The CDR3 nucleotides are TGTGCCAGCAGCTCCCCGGGACAGGGAGGCGAGACCCAGTACTTC.

CDR3 sequence: CASQAGPGGYTF. The CDR3, as DNA: TGTGCCAGCCAGGCGGGCCCTGGGGGCTACACCTTC. The chain employs TRBV19 and TRBJ1-2; D is uncertain. Germline V gives CDR1 LNHDA, CDR2 SQIVND (reference sequence). This CDR3 contains 12 residues. V lost 9 bases, J lost 8 bases, and 16 bases lay in between.

This rearrangement joins TRBV5-1 to TRBJ2-1, with a tentative D call TRBD1 (5 bases). V was clipped by 7 bases and J by 5 bases, with 10 bases between them. The CDR3 loop spans 12 amino acids. Germline CDR1 and CDR2: SGHRS and YFSETQ. This CDR3 is CASFRAHNEQFF. CDR3 DNA: TGCGCCAGCTTCAGGGCCCACAATGAGCAGTTCTTC.

The chain uses TRBV11-2 and TRBJ2-7; D is undetermined. This CDR3 contains 11 residues. The V end was cut by 0 bases, the J end by 12 bases, with 9 bases between. Germline V lookup: CDR1 SGHAT, CDR2 FQNNGV. CDR3 nucleotide sequence: TGTGCCAGCAGCTTAGACTTGCTAATGTACTTC. This translates into CASSLDLLMYF.

V is TRBV11-2 and J is TRBJ2-1; TRBD2 matches 8 bases. The CDR3 contains 14 residues. After removal of 2 bases from V and 4 bases from J, the junction contained 1 base not matched to a gene. Germline V lookup: CDR1 SGHAT, CDR2 FQNNGV. The CDR3 sequence is CASSLRGGYNEQFF. In DNA, the CDR3 is TGTGCCAGCAGCTTACGGGGGGGGTACAATGAGCAGTTCTTC.